A selection of T cell receptor beta chains follows, all from one sample in a study of OX40 agonist ivuxolimab in advanced cancers. The data were produced by immunoSEQ multiplex PCR, yet TCRdb's version contains in-frame clones alone and is incomplete. Of about 44,000 clones listed, approximately 83% are singletons. The input for sequencing was CD4+ or CD8+ T cells sorted from blood, taken in a trial of the OX40 agonist ivuxolimab. The receptor source for this set is an adult with an advanced solid tumor such as melanoma, head and neck, liver or kidney cancer. Each CDR3 is given without its conserved first and last residue. Part of the rows lack a size; the others show once, few, many or a class for expanded clones.

abundance: once
j_gene: TRBJ1-5
v_gene: TRBV30
CDR3aa: AWSVRGQGSNQPQH

abundance: .
j_gene: TRBJ2-3
v_gene: TRBV5-1
CDR3aa: ASSLGRGSTDTQY

abundance: few
j_gene: TRBJ1-6
v_gene: TRBV6-1
CDR3aa: ASTLGTGDSPLH

abundance: .
j_gene: TRBJ2-2
v_gene: TRBV5-1
CDR3aa: ASSLVQGNTGELF

abundance: few
j_gene: TRBJ2-5
v_gene: TRBV28
CDR3aa: ASRLAGGKGRSLRAETQY

abundance: .
j_gene: TRBJ2-6
v_gene: TRBV19
CDR3aa: ASSIVVSGANVLT

abundance: .
j_gene: TRBJ2-4
v_gene: TRBV19
CDR3aa: ASSRLTEAKNIQY

abundance: .
j_gene: TRBJ1-1
v_gene: TRBV15
CDR3aa: ATSPSLTWDPEAF

abundance: .
j_gene: TRBJ1-2
v_gene: TRBV10-3
CDR3aa: AISDGYGYT

abundance: few
j_gene: TRBJ2-4
v_gene: TRBV7-2
CDR3aa: ASSSDPNQWLAKNIQY

abundance: .
j_gene: TRBJ2-3
v_gene: TRBV14
CDR3aa: ASSPRTGGTDTQY

abundance: .
j_gene: TRBJ1-2
v_gene: TRBV5-1
CDR3aa: ASSLGQGEAGYT

abundance: .
j_gene: TRBJ2-2
v_gene: TRBV19
CDR3aa: ASSPAGVGNGELF

abundance: few
j_gene: TRBJ1-1
v_gene: TRBV2
CDR3aa: ASSENRQLEAF

abundance: .
j_gene: TRBJ2-1
v_gene: TRBV19
CDR3aa: ASSTSAGGRARGEQF

abundance: .
j_gene: TRBJ1-1
v_gene: TRBV2
CDR3aa: ASSEARDTEAF

abundance: .
j_gene: TRBJ2-7
v_gene: TRBV15
CDR3aa: ATSRVTQGLYEQY

abundance: .
j_gene: TRBJ2-7
v_gene: TRBV11-2
CDR3aa: ASSSPETYEQY

abundance: once
j_gene: TRBJ1-1
v_gene: TRBV28
CDR3aa: ASCTGGVASSEAF

abundance: .
j_gene: TRBJ2-6
v_gene: TRBV5-6
CDR3aa: ASSRVGVSGANVLT

abundance: .
j_gene: TRBJ2-3
v_gene: TRBV5-1
CDR3aa: ASSSRLAGAGDTQY

abundance: .
j_gene: TRBJ2-1
v_gene: TRBV28
CDR3aa: ASTGLAGGSSYNEQF

abundance: .
j_gene: TRBJ2-1
v_gene: TRBV6-4
CDR3aa: ASRSPDVSSYNEQF

abundance: .
j_gene: TRBJ2-7
v_gene: TRBV7-2
CDR3aa: ASSLYASEQY

abundance: .
j_gene: TRBJ2-5
v_gene: TRBV4-1
CDR3aa: ASSQDTGKETQY

abundance: .
j_gene: TRBJ2-3
v_gene: TRBV2
CDR3aa: ASSGEAGGTDTQY